The 13 T cell receptor beta chains listed next were all sequenced from one sample in a study of blood T cells in healthy people across ages. A sample-barcoded 5' primer and a J-beta primer mix were used in a second PCR of roughly 7 to 11 cycles. TCRdb analysed the 5' RACE reads with MiXCR anew, one entry per CDR3 protein. In the table there are 600,000 to 1,000,000 distinct CDR3 sequences, more than 45% of which are singletons. Sequencing was performed on blood. The receptors were sampled from a man aged 25-45 years in good health.

This rearrangement joins TRBV5-1 to TRBJ1-2, with TRBD1 matching 8 bases. The CDR3 is made up of 13 amino acids. V lost 4 bases and J lost 5; bases outside the gene matches: 4. The V gene's germline CDR1 is SGHRS and CDR2 YFSETQ. The CDR3 loop reads CASSPRQGYGYTF. CDR3 nucleotides: TGCGCCAGCAGCCCCCGACAGGGGTATGGCTACACCTTC.

This clonotype was detected a few times. CDR3 loop: CSVGVASEQYF. For the CDR3, the DNA is TGCAGCGTTGGAGTGGCTTCCGAGCAGTACTTC. The genes are TRBV29-1 and TRBJ2-7, with D hard to call. The germline CDR1 and CDR2 sequences are SQVTM and ANQGSEA. Trimming pared 4 bases from V and 6 bases from J, leaving 10 bases between. The CDR3 has 11 residues.

This clonotype has only a few counts. This chain joins TRBV20-1 and TRBJ1-6; D is unresolved. Germline V lookup: CDR1 DFQATT, CDR2 SNEGSKA (reference sequence). The CDR3 is 13 amino acids. Trimming stripped 4 bases from V and 8 bases from J, with 12 bases between. CDR3 sequence: CSANTSPDSPLHF. DNA of the CDR3: TGCAGTGCTAACACCAGTCCGGATTCACCCCTCCACTTT.

The chain employs TRBV24-1 and TRBJ2-3, with TRBD2 as a possible D gene (5 bases). From germline, CDR1 is KGHDR and CDR2 SFDVKD. The CDR3 extends over 13 amino acids. Between the trimmed V and J ends, which lost 9 bases and 2 bases, there was a span of 11 bases. The chain's CDR3 is CATGGSTTDTQYF. In DNA form, the CDR3 reads TGTGCCACCGGAGGTTCTACCACAGATACGCAGTATTTT.

The sample holds a few counts of this clonotype. CDR3 sequence: CSAHASFLSDTQYF. The CDR3 DNA sequence: TGCAGCGCCCACGCTAGCTTTTTGTCAGATACGCAGTATTTT. The chain joins TRBV20-1 to TRBJ2-3, with D possibly matching TRBD2 (5 bases). The CDR3 sequence is 14 residues long. Germline V gene data show CDR1 as DFQATT and CDR2 as SNEGSKA (reference sequence).

This clonotype has just a few counts. The chain is built from TRBV29-1 and TRBJ2-1; TRBD2 agrees at 14 bases. In germline, CDR1 is SQVTM, CDR2 ANQGSEA. This CDR3 comprises 13 residues. The V and J ends lost 5 bases and 14 bases, in that order; junction bases with no gene match: 8. The CDR3 bases are TGCAGCGTTTCCGGGACTAGCGGGAGTGGTGAGTTCTTC. Protein sequence: CSVSGTSGSGEFF.

The chain carries TRBV2 and TRBJ2-2; D unclear. The CDR3 is 14 amino acids. The germline V and J ends were trimmed by 4 bases and 0 bases, with 6 bases remaining between them. Germline V gene sequence: CDR1 SNHLY, CDR2 FYNNEI. CDR3 amino acids: CASSGFSNTGELFF. The CDR3 nucleotides are TGTGCCAGCAGTGGTTTTTCGAACACCGGGGAGCTGTTTTTT. Together with reference TRBV2 and TRBJ2-2, the CDR3 gives the full variable domain: EPEVTQTPSHQVTQMGQEVILRCVPISNHLYFYWYRQILGQKVEFLVSFYNNEISEKSEIFDDQFSVERPDGSNFTLKIRSTKLEDSAMYFCASSGFSNTGELFFGEGSRLTVL.

The rearrangement joins TRBV29-1 to TRBJ1-2; no definite D call. The germline V gene encodes CDR1 SQVTM and CDR2 ANQGSEA. CDR3 size: 11 residues. Trimming pared 6 bases from V and 3 bases from J, leaving 8 bases between. The CDR3 here is CSVREDYGYTF. The CDR3 bases are TGCAGCGTGAGGGAGGACTATGGCTACACCTTC.

The chain is built from TRBV11-1 and TRBJ2-1, with TRBD2 identical over 13 bases. Looked up from germline, CDR1 is SGHAT and CDR2 is FQDESV (reference sequence). Germline trimming cut 5 bases from V and 10 bases from J; bases unmatched to any gene: 11. CDR3 size: 16 residues. The CDR3 DNA follows: TGTGCCAGCAGCCACACCGGGACTAGCGGGGCTTTGGAGCAGTTCTTC. Its translation is CASSHTGTSGALEQFF.

The chain combines TRBV9 with TRBJ2-3, with D unresolved. The V end was cut by 0 bases, the J end by 2 bases, with 10 bases between. This CDR3 contains 15 residues. Germline CDR1 is SGDLS and CDR2 is YYNGEE. CDR3 sequence reads: CASSVGLSATDTQYF. The CDR3 DNA reads as TGTGCCAGCAGCGTAGGATTATCCGCCACAGATACGCAGTATTTT.

The rearrangement uses TRBV7-6 and TRBJ2-7; 11 bases are a match to TRBD2. The CDR3 covers 15 residues. Germline V lookup: CDR1 SGHVS, CDR2 FNYEAQ. Trimming took 1 base from V and 4 from J; bases not matched to a gene: 3. The CDR3 DNA reads TGTGCCAGCAGCTTAGAGGCTAGCGGGGGGTACGAGCAGTACTTC. Translation gives CASSLEASGGYEQYF. The whole variable domain, remainder taken from reference TRBV7-6 and TRBJ2-7, is GAGVSQSPRYKVTKRGQDVALRCDPISGHVSLYWYRQALGQGPEFLTYFNYEAQQDKSGLPNDRFSAERPEGSISTLTIQRTEQRDSAMYRCASSLEASGGYEQYFGPGTRLTVT.

This chain connects TRBV29-1 to TRBJ1-3; no firm D call. Germline V gene sequence: CDR1 SQVTM, CDR2 ANQGSEA. The CDR3 is 12 amino acids. The V gene lost 1 base and the J gene lost 3 bases, with 4 bases spanning the gap. The chain's CDR3 is CSVEGGGNTIYF. The CDR3 coding sequence is TGCAGCGTTGAAGGGGGTGGAAACACCATATATTTT.

Concerning this clonotype: At one end, the junction sequence differs from germline, possibly due to a read error. V is TRBV15 and J is TRBJ2-6; 9 positions match TRBD2. Germline V gene sequence: CDR1 LNHNV, CDR2 YYDKDF (reference sequence). The CDR3 consists of 19 residues. The CDR3 sequence is CATSREPGLAASGANVPTF. In DNA form, the CDR3 reads TGTGCCACCAGCAGAGAGCCGGGACTAGCCGCCTCTGGGGCCAACGTCCCGACTTTC.